The 32 T cell receptor beta chains in this list originate from one sample, sequenced in a study of PD-1 and CTLA-4 blockade in melanoma. The protocol was immunoSEQ multiplex PCR, while the TCRdb copy is restricted to in-frame clones and leaves out a portion. The sample carries under 20,000 clones, 70% to 80% recorded once. Sample: CD8+ T cells from peripheral blood, taken from a patient given anti-PD-1 treatment. The receptors stem from a human donor with melanoma.

A few counts support this clone. In nucleotides, the CDR3 is TGTGCCAGCAGCTTATACGGGAGGACAAACAATGAGCAGTTCTTC. Protein: CASSLYGRTNNEQFF. The chain joins TRBV11-3 to TRBJ2-1, with 7 bases fitting TRBD2. Germline V CDR1 and CDR2: SGHNT, YENEEA. Trimming removed 2 bases from V and 5 bases from J; junction bases left unmatched: 6. This CDR3 has 15 amino acids. Full variable domain (missing parts from reference TRBV11-3 and TRBJ2-1): EAGVVQSPRYKIIEKKQPVAFWCNPISGHNTLYWYLQNLGQGPELLIRYENEEAVDDSQLPKDRFSAERLKGVDSTLKIQPAELGDSAVYLCASSLYGRTNNEQFFGPGTRLTVL.

This clone was found once. The chain employs TRBV12-3 or TRBV12-4 and TRBJ1-2; D call uncertain. The CDR3 covers 13 residues. Trimming removed 1 base from V and 5 bases from J, with 8 bases in between. This CDR3 is CASSLGQAYGYTF. The CDR3 region has the DNA TGTGCCAGCAGTTTAGGCCAGGCGTATGGCTACACCTTC.

The genes are TRBV27 and TRBJ2-7; 9 nucleotides match TRBD1. The V gene's germline CDR1 is MNHEY and CDR2 SMNVEV (reference sequence). The CDR3 loop spans 11 amino acids. CDR3 DNA: TGTGTCAGTGGGACAGGGTACGAGCAGTACTTC. Translated, it gives CVSGTGYEQYF.

Only a few counts were recorded for this clone. V gene TRBV21-1 combines with J gene TRBJ1-1. TRBV21-1 constitutes a pseudogene. The CDR3 spans 16 residues. The CDR3 here is CASSNSKGSMNTEAFF. The CDR3 DNA reads TGTGCCAGCAGCAATTCTAAGGGAAGCATGAACACTGAAGCTTTCTTT.

The rearrangement joins TRBV11-2 to TRBJ1-1; unclear D gene. There are 15 residues in the CDR3. Germline CDR1 and CDR2: SGHAT and FQNNGV. The V and J ends lost 1 base and 1 base respectively, with 10 bases between them. Here the CDR3 DNA reads TGTGCCAGCAGCTTAGTGTGGAGAGGGAACACTGAAGCTTTCTTT. This translates into CASSLVWRGNTEAFF.

The sample holds one count of this clone. J is TRBJ2-7 and V is TRBV4-1; D uncertain. The CDR3 is made up of 17 amino acids. From germline, CDR1 is MGHRA and CDR2 YSYEKL. Trimming removed 0 bases from V and 0 bases from J, with 15 bases in between. The CDR3 region is CASSQDIRALSSYEQYF. DNA of the CDR3: TGCGCCAGCAGCCAAGATATAAGAGCCCTTAGCTCCTACGAGCAGTACTTC.

This rearrangement joins TRBV28 to TRBJ1-2, with a weak D call TRBD1 (5 bases). The CDR3 runs to 13 residues. CDR1 MDHEN and CDR2 SYDVKM come from the germline V gene. V lost 3 bases to trimming and J lost 5 bases, with 10 bases between them. Written as DNA, the CDR3 is TGTGCCAGCAGTTTCTCCGACAGATATGGCTACACCTTC. Protein: CASSFSDRYGYTF.

This chain joins TRBV7-9 and TRBJ2-1; possibly TRBD2 for D (6 bases). The V end was cut by 3 bases, the J end by 2 bases, with 8 bases between. Germline-derived CDR1 and CDR2 are SEHNR and FQNEAQ (reference sequence). There are 14 residues in the CDR3. This CDR3 reads CASSFGSTYNEQFF. CDR3 nucleotide sequence: TGTGCCAGCAGCTTCGGGAGTACCTACAATGAGCAGTTCTTC.

This sequence joins TRBV7-9 and TRBJ2-7; perhaps TRBD1 as D (5 bases). The germline CDR1 and CDR2 sequences are SEHNR and FQNEAQ (reference sequence). The CDR3 length is 16 residues. V was cut by 4 bases and J by 0 bases, with 16 bases left in between. In DNA form, the CDR3 reads TGTGCCAGCAGCTCGCCCACCAGGGTTGGCTCCTACGAGCAGTACTTC. Translating it yields CASSSPTRVGSYEQYF. The variable domain in full, with the rest retrieved from reference TRBV7-9 and TRBJ2-7, is DTGVSQNPRHKITKRGQNVTFRCDPISEHNRLYWYRQTLGQGPEFLTYFQNEAQLEKSRLLSDRFSAERPKGSFSTLEIQRTEQGDSAMYLCASSSPTRVGSYEQYFGPGTRLTVT.

This clone appeared a few times. The chain combines TRBV29-1 with TRBJ1-1, with D hard to call. V dropped 4 bases and J dropped 1 base, with 7 bases sitting between them. The CDR3 is 12 residues long. CDR1 is SQVTM, CDR2 ANQGSEA, per germline. The CDR3 sequence: CSVVSGNTEAFF. The DNA for the CDR3 is TGCAGCGTTGTCTCAGGGAACACTGAAGCTTTCTTT.

The chain joins TRBV20-1 to TRBJ2-7, with D hard to call. Trimming left V 6 bases short and J 1 base short, with 7 bases between. In germline, CDR1 is DFQATT, CDR2 SNEGSKA (reference sequence). The CDR3 contains 11 residues. The CDR3 DNA follows: TGCAGTGCCACCCCTTCCTACGAGCAGTACTTC. This sequence encodes CSATPSYEQYF.

The chain employs TRBV19 and TRBJ1-5, with TRBD1 matching over 12 bases. V trimming: 7 bases; J trimming: 3 bases; junction bases outside the gene matches: 13. The germline gives CDR1 LNHDA, CDR2 SQIVND (reference sequence). CDR3 length: 18 amino acids. CDR3: CASTPAYRDRGLNQPQHF. As DNA, the CDR3 is TGTGCCAGTACTCCGGCATACCGGGACAGGGGGCTCAATCAGCCCCAGCATTTT.

This clone was observed a few times. The CDR3 here is CASSSDPGAWSNQPQHF. CDR3 nucleotide sequence: TGTGCCAGCAGTTCCGACCCGGGAGCATGGAGCAATCAGCCCCAGCATTTT. The gene calls are TRBV28 and TRBJ1-5; D not certain. V was cut by 4 bases and J by 1 base, with 17 bases left in between. The CDR3 sequence is 17 residues long. Germline-derived CDR1 and CDR2 are MDHEN and SYDVKM.

The chain joins TRBV11-3 to TRBJ2-3; maybe TRBD2 (5 bases). Per the germline V gene, CDR1 is SGHNT and CDR2 is YENEEA. V was shortened by 3 bases and J by 5 bases, with 9 bases between the two germline ends. This CDR3 has 13 amino acids. The CDR3 protein is CASSLERKDTQYF. The CDR3 DNA follows: TGTGCCAGCAGCTTGGAGCGGAAAGATACGCAGTATTTT.

About this clone itself: At one end, the junction sequence differs from germline, possibly due to a read error. The V call is TRBV12-5, the J call TRBJ2-1; D gene ambiguous. The CDR3 has 13 amino acids. The germline V gene has CDR1 LGHNT and CDR2 FRNRAP. CDR3 nucleotide sequence: TGTGCTAGTGCTTTGAGCTCCTACAATGAGCAGTTCTTC. This codes for CASALSSYNEQFF.

The J gene is TRBJ1-5, the V gene TRBV3-1 (or the pseudogene TRBV3-2); tentative D call: TRBD1 (6 bases). Germline loops: CDR1 LGHDT, CDR2 YNNKEL (reference sequence). This CDR3 spans 17 amino acids. Trimming stripped 1 base from V and 5 bases from J, with 18 bases between. Written as DNA, the CDR3 is TGTGCCAGCAGCCAAGGAGCAGGGGCAGGGGCCTATCAGCCCCAGCATTTT. Translated: CASSQGAGAGAYQPQHF.

The genes are TRBV6-5 and TRBJ2-7, with D unclear. This CDR3 contains 13 residues. V lost 2 bases and J lost 2, with 7 bases in between. In germline, CDR1 is MNHEY, CDR2 SVGAGI. The DNA of the CDR3 is TGTGCCAGCAGTTACCGGCTAGCCTACGAGCAGTACTTC. Amino acid sequence: CASSYRLAYEQYF.

The chain recombines TRBV6-5 with TRBJ1-2, with TRBD1 matching over 9 bases. CDR1 is MNHEY, CDR2 SVGAGI, per germline. The CDR3 extends over 13 amino acids. Trimming cost V 2 bases and J 8 bases; bases outside gene matches: 3. The CDR3 region has the DNA TGTGCCAGCAGTTACGGGACAGGGCAAGGCTACACCTTC. Its protein is CASSYGTGQGYTF.

This clone was recorded a few times. The V and J genes are TRBV2 and TRBJ2-7, with D unclear. The V gene lost 6 bases and the J gene lost 2 bases, with 11 bases spanning the gap. CDR1 SNHLY and CDR2 FYNNEI come from the germline V gene. This CDR3 has 13 amino acids. The DNA for the CDR3 is TGTGCCAGCAGGGAGCTCATCGCCTACGAGCAGTACTTC. Protein: CASRELIAYEQYF.

This clone was recorded a few times. This chain joins TRBV13 and TRBJ2-7; TRBD1 or TRBD2 may be the D gene (6 bases each). Germline V lookup: CDR1 PRHDT, CDR2 FYEKMQ (reference sequence). The germline V and J ends were trimmed by 2 bases and 5 bases, with 10 bases remaining between them. This CDR3 has 13 amino acids. CDR3: CASSLRGPNEQYF. CDR3 nucleotides: TGTGCCAGCAGCTTACGGGGGCCGAACGAGCAGTACTTC. Supplemented by reference TRBV13 and TRBJ2-7, the full variable domain reads AAGVIQSPRHLIKEKRETATLKCYPIPRHDTVYWYQQGPGQDPQFLISFYEKMQSDKGSIPDRFSAQQFSDYHSELNMSSLELGDSALYFCASSLRGPNEQYFGPGTRLTVT.

This clone was recorded only once. V gene TRBV7-6 combines with J gene TRBJ2-7; 12 bases are a match to TRBD2. Trimming at V came to 2 bases and at J to 2 bases, leaving 13 bases not matched to a gene. Looked up from germline, CDR1 is SGHVS and CDR2 is FNYEAQ. The CDR3 extends over 19 amino acids. The CDR3 bases are TGTGCCAGCAGCTTAAGGATGAGCCTAGCGGGAGGGAAGGCCTACGAGCAGTACTTC. Amino acid sequence: CASSLRMSLAGGKAYEQYF.

V gene TRBV6-5 combines with J gene TRBJ1-1; a weak D match, TRBD1 (5 bases). The V end lost 6 bases, the J end lost 1 base, and 12 bases lay between the germline ends. The CDR3 has 14 residues. Germline V lookup: CDR1 MNHEY, CDR2 SVGAGI. CDR3 in DNA: TGTGCCAGCAGCCCACAGGAAACGAACACTGAAGCTTTCTTT. It encodes CASSPQETNTEAFF.

V usage is TRBV11-3 and J usage is TRBJ2-1; D unclear. Per germline, CDR1 SGHNT and CDR2 YENEEA. The CDR3 is 15 amino acids. With 5 bases removed from V and 3 bases from J, the gap between germline ends came to 14 bases. The CDR3 is CASSKLGGFYNEQFF. CDR3 nucleotide sequence: TGTGCCAGCAGCAAATTAGGCGGTTTCTACAATGAGCAGTTCTTC.

This sequence joins TRBV10-2 and TRBJ2-7; D remains ambiguous. The CDR3 is 11 residues long. Deletions cut 4 bases from V and 0 bases from J, with 1 base between. CDR1 and CDR2 (germline): WSHSY, SAAADI. The CDR3 sequence: CASSASYEQYF. The CDR3 DNA sequence: TGCGCCAGCAGTGCCTCCTACGAGCAGTACTTC.

J is TRBJ2-1 and V is TRBV6-5; D uncertain. The germline V gene has CDR1 MNHEY and CDR2 SVGAGI. Trimming stripped 1 base from V and 5 bases from J, with 6 bases between. The CDR3 loop spans 13 amino acids. The CDR3 sequence: CASSYFPDNEQFF. The CDR3 DNA is TGTGCCAGCAGTTACTTCCCGGACAATGAGCAGTTCTTC.

The rearrangement links TRBV4-1 to TRBJ2-7, with a possible D match to TRBD1 (6 bases). The germline V and J ends were trimmed by 4 bases and 1 base, with 17 bases remaining between them. Germline CDR1 and CDR2: MGHRA and YSYEKL. CDR3 length equals 16 residues. CDR3 sequence: CASSPTTGSPSYEQYF. The CDR3 DNA follows: TGCGCCAGCAGCCCTACCACAGGGAGTCCATCCTACGAGCAGTACTTC.

The chain couples TRBV27 to TRBJ1-1, with D tentatively TRBD1 (5 bases). The CDR3 is 13 amino acids. Trimming left V 5 bases short and J 5 bases short, with 12 bases between. Germline V gene sequence: CDR1 MNHEY, CDR2 SMNVEV (reference sequence). The CDR3 nucleotides are TGTGCCAGCAGTATCCAGGGAGGGACTGAAGCTTTCTTT. It yields the protein CASSIQGGTEAFF.

This chain links TRBV29-1 with TRBJ2-7, with 12 bases identical to TRBD2. The CDR3 runs to 15 residues. Germline CDR1 and CDR2: SQVTM and ANQGSEA. The ends lost 1 base at V and 3 bases at J; junction bases unmatched: 4. In nucleotides, the CDR3 is TGCAGCGTTGAAGGACTAGCGGGAGAGATCTACGAGCAGTACTTC. Protein product: CSVEGLAGEIYEQYF.

This rearrangement joins TRBV3-1 (or the pseudogene TRBV3-2) to TRBJ1-1, with D tentatively TRBD1 (6 bases). The V and J ends lost 3 bases and 1 base respectively, with 12 bases between them. The germline gives CDR1 LGHDT, CDR2 YNNKEL (reference sequence). The CDR3 is made up of 15 amino acids. CDR3 loop: CASSHNREKNTEAFF. The CDR3 coding sequence is TGTGCCAGCAGCCACAACAGGGAGAAGAACACTGAAGCTTTCTTT.

This clone has only one observation. The chain has TRBV6-6 and TRBJ2-1; the D gene is possibly TRBD1 (6 bases). CDR1 is MNHNY and CDR2 is SVGAGI in the germline V gene (reference sequence). With 5 bases removed from V and 4 bases from J, the gap between germline ends came to 9 bases. The CDR3 has 13 residues. DNA for the CDR3: TGTGCCAGCAGTCGACAGGAGTACAATGAGCAGTTCTTC. This encodes CASSRQEYNEQFF.

The chain is built from TRBV24-1 and TRBJ2-1, with 16 bases identical to TRBD2. Germline-derived CDR1 and CDR2 are KGHDR and SFDVKD. This CDR3 has 17 residues. J was trimmed by 7 bases and V by 4 bases; bases with no gene match: 6. The CDR3 DNA sequence: TGTGCCACCAGTGACCCGGGACTAGCGGGAGGGGGGAATGAGCAGTTCTTC. Protein sequence: CATSDPGLAGGGNEQFF.

This chain connects TRBV19 to TRBJ2-7, with 7 bases aligning to TRBD1. The CDR3 extends over 14 amino acids. Trimming cost V 5 bases and J 1 base; bases outside gene matches: 5. Germline V gene data show CDR1 as LNHDA and CDR2 as SQIVND (reference sequence). CDR3 nucleotides: TGTGCCAGTAGTCCTAGGACAGGATCCTACGAGCAGTACTTC. Protein sequence: CASSPRTGSYEQYF.